At least ten counts were recorded for the clone carrying this T cell receptor (beta chain). The data were obtained in a study of T cells after yellow fever vaccination. Looking at the study overall: Each of the EM, EMRA, CM and Tscm memory subsets was sorted based on CD3, CD45RA, CCR7 and CD95. Study outcomes and limitations: Among primary-vaccination clones, most reappeared after the booster, at 95% to 96% for CD4 and about 90% for CD8. The secondary response was weaker, and its peak arrived faster, on day 5 versus 15.

With 6 bases clipped from V and 4 bases from J, the junction kept 2 bases outside the gene matches. The V gene's germline CDR1 is MNHEY and CDR2 SVGEGT. There are 13 residues in the CDR3. In making TCR cDNA, 5'RACE template switching added a universal primer site and UMIs to it. TCRdb analysed the 5' RACE reads with MiXCR anew, one entry per CDR3 protein. The profile covers 25,000 to 40,000 distinct CDR3 sequences, with about 6.6% appearing a single time and around a fifth taken by the ten largest. This receptor was obtained from a man younger than 35 who received the YFV17D yellow fever vaccine. V and J are TRBV6-2 or TRBV6-3 and TRBJ2-5, with TRBD2 matching over 10 bases. The specimen was PBMCs, either bulk or a sorted T-cell subset (CD4+, CD8+, memory, or dextramer-sorted; not recorded which), collected on the day of the first yellow fever vaccination. CDR3 coding DNA: TGTGCCAGCAGCCGGACTAGCGGAGAGACCCAGTACTTC. It specifies CASSRTSGETQYF.